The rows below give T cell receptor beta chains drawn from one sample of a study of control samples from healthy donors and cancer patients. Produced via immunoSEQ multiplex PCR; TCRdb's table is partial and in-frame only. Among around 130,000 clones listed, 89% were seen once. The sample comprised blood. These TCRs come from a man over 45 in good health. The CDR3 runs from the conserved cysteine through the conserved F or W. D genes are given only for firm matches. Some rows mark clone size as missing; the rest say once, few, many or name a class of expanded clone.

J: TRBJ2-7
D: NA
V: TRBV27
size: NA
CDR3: CASSPPRADEQYF
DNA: TGTGCCAGCAGTCCACCCCGGGCAGACGAGCAGTACTTC

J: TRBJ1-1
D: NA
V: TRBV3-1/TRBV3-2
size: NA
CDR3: CASSEQGLNTEAFF
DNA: TGTGCCAGCAGCGAACAGGGATTAAACACTGAAGCTTTCTTT

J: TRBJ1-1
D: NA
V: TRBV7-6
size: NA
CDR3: CASSGVGGGEAFF
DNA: TGTGCCAGCAGCGGCGTAGGTGGGGGTGAAGCTTTCTTT

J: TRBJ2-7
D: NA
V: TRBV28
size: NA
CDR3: CASSLISSYEQYF
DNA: TGTGCCAGCAGTTTAATTTCCTCCTACGAGCAGTACTTC

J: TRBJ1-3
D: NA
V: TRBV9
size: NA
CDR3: CASSPQGVSYSGNTIYF
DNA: TGTGCCAGCAGCCCACAGGGAGTTTCCTACTCTGGAAACACCATATATTTT

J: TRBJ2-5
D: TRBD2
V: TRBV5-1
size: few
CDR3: CASSPGGTTGRETQYF
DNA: TGCGCCAGCAGCCCGGGAGGGACTACAGGGCGGGAGACCCAGTACTTC

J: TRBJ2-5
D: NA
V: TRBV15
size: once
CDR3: CATSRGGFETQYF
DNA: TGTGCCACCAGCAGGGGTGGGTTTGAGACCCAGTACTTC

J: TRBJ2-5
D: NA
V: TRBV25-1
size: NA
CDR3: CASSESWGIPETQYF
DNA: TGTGCCAGCAGTGAATCATGGGGTATTCCAGAGACCCAGTACTTC

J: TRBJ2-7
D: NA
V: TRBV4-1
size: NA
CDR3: CASSYQGGEQYF
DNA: TGCGCCAGCAGCTACCAGGGGGGCGAGCAGTACTTC

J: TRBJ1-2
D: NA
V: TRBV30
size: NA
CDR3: CAWRGTPGGYGYTF
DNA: TGTGCCTGGAGAGGGACTCCGGGGGGCTATGGCTACACCTTC

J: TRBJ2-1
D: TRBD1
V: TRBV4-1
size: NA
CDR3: CASSPLLMLPGQDRHNEQFF
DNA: TGCGCCAGCAGCCCCTTACTTATGCTTCCGGGACAGGACAGACACAATGAGCAGTTCTTC

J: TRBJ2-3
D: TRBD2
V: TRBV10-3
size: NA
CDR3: CAISDSSGGTDTQYF
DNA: TGTGCCATCAGTGACTCTAGCGGAGGCACAGATACGCAGTATTTT

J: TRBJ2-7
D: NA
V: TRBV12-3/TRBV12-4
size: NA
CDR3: CASSPSVGEQYF
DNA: TGTGCCAGCAGCCCCTCGGTGGGCGAGCAGTACTTC

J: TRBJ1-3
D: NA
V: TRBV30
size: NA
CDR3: CAWSGNTIYF
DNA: TGTGCCTGGAGCGGAAACACCATATATTTT

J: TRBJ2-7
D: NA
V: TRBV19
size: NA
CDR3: CASSMGPGYYEQYF
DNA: TGTGCCAGTAGTATGGGCCCGGGCTACTACGAGCAGTACTTC

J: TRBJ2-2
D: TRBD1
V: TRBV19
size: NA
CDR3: CASSTRDRGRNTGELFF
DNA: TGTGCCAGTAGCACACGGGACAGGGGAAGGAACACCGGGGAGCTGTTTTTT

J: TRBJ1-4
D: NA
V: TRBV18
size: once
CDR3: CASSPGSVEKLFF
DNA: TGTGCCAGCTCACCTGGGAGCGTTGAAAAACTGTTTTTT

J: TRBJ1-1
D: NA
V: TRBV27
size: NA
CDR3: CASSLRSGVTEAFF
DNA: TGTGCCAGCAGTTTAAGGTCAGGGGTTACTGAAGCTTTCTTT

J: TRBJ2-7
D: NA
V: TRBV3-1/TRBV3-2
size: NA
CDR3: CASSQGTRPYEQYF
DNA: TGTGCCAGCAGCCAAGGGACCAGGCCGTACGAGCAGTACTTC

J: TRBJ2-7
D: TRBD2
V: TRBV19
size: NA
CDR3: CASSMLAGGAYEQYF
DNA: TGTGCCAGTAGTATGTTAGCGGGGGGTGCCTACGAGCAGTACTTC

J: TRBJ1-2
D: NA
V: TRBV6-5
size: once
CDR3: CASSYSKRNGMGYTF
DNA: TGTGCCAGCAGTTACTCGAAACGCAACGGGATGGGCTACACCTTC

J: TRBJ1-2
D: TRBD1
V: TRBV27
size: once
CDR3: CASSDRGLDYGYTF
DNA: TGTGCCAGCAGTGACAGGGGCCTGGACTATGGCTACACCTTC

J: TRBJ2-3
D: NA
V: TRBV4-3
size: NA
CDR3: CASSQWGAADTQYF
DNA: TGCGCCAGCAGCCAATGGGGGGCGGCAGATACGCAGTATTTT